The 27 T cell receptor beta chains below all came from one sample that was sequenced in a study of cytomegalovirus exposure and HLA in healthy donors. A multiplex PCR was run with 60 Vbeta primers and 13 Jbeta primers. Profiled with immunoSEQ multiplex PCR; TCRdb holds only in-frame clones, not every one. Among approximately 160,000 clones, roughly 65% were seen once, and the ten largest hold around 4.6%. The sample consisted of PBMCs. The source of these receptors is a young man in good health and CMV-seropositive.

The chain couples TRBV6-6 to TRBJ1-2; D unclear. V was shortened by 1 base and J by 2 bases, with 8 bases between the two germline ends. The CDR3 totals 14 residues. Per germline, CDR1 MNHNY and CDR2 SVGAGI (reference sequence). The CDR3 region has the DNA TGTGCCAGCAGTTACTTTTCCCGGAACTATGGCTACACCTTC. Amino acids: CASSYFSRNYGYTF.

The chain is built from TRBV7-9 and TRBJ1-2; D perhaps matches TRBD1 (6 bases). V shed 1 base and J shed 0 bases, with 21 bases lying between them. Germline V lookup: CDR1 SEHNR, CDR2 FQNEAQ (reference sequence). The CDR3 is 19 amino acids. CDR3 in amino acids: CASSLGVRDTRRANYGYTF. In DNA, the CDR3 is TGTGCCAGCAGCTTAGGAGTAAGGGACACCCGAAGAGCTAACTATGGCTACACCTTC.

V usage is TRBV10-2 and J usage is TRBJ2-5, with a weak D call TRBD2 (6 bases). The ends were cut back, 3 bases at V and 7 bases at J, with 15 bases in the middle. This CDR3 comprises 14 residues. The germline V gene encodes CDR1 WSHSY and CDR2 SAAADI. The DNA of the CDR3 is TGCGCCAGCAGTGAAGACGGGACTTCTAGGACCCAGTACTTC. Translation gives CASSEDGTSRTQYF.

The chain is built from TRBV6-1 and TRBJ1-5; D may be TRBD1 (5 bases). Per the germline V gene, CDR1 is MNHNS and CDR2 is SASEGT. The ends were cut back, 6 bases at V and 6 bases at J, with 9 bases in the middle. This CDR3 is 12 amino acids long. CDR3 sequence: CASRLGRQPQHF. DNA for the CDR3: TGTGCCAGCAGATTGGGGCGTCAGCCCCAGCATTTT.

The chain carries TRBV4-3 and TRBJ2-1, with D perhaps matching TRBD2 (6 bases). V dropped 0 bases and J dropped 6 bases, with 12 bases sitting between them. This CDR3 spans 15 amino acids. CDR1 is LGHNA and CDR2 is YSLEER in the germline V gene. CDR3 bases: TGCGCCAGCAGCCAAGATAGCGGTAAGGCCAATGAGCAGTTCTTC. Translating gives CASSQDSGKANEQFF.

The chain recombines TRBV29-1 with TRBJ2-5; 9 bases fit TRBD1. Trimming removed 4 bases from V and 4 bases from J; junction bases left unmatched: 4. Germline CDR1 is SQVTM and CDR2 is ANQGSEA. The CDR3 loop spans 13 amino acids. The CDR3 nucleotides are TGCAGCGTTGCGGACAGGGGAAGAGAGACCCAGTACTTC. Encoded protein: CSVADRGRETQYF.

This clone was seen more than once but under ten times. This chain uses TRBV14 with TRBJ2-3; the D gene is possibly TRBD1 (6 bases). Germline V lookup: CDR1 SGHDN, CDR2 FVKESK. There are 15 residues in the CDR3. Trimming pared 0 bases from V and 6 bases from J, leaving 13 bases between. The CDR3 here is CASSQEAGVGDTQYF. The CDR3 DNA follows: TGTGCCAGCAGCCAAGAGGCAGGGGTAGGCGATACGCAGTATTTT.

The chain employs TRBV27 and TRBJ2-6; D is possibly TRBD2 (6 bases). Germline V CDR1 and CDR2: MNHEY, SMNVEV (reference sequence). V was trimmed by 6 bases and J by 2 bases, leaving 11 bases between them. This CDR3 region has 15 residues. CDR3 in DNA: TGTGCCAGCAGCCCGTGGGGGGCTGGGGCCAACGTCCTGACTTTC. The encoded protein is CASSPWGAGANVLTF. The full variable domain, its missing parts supplied by reference TRBV27 and TRBJ2-6, is EAQVTQNPRYLITVTGKKLTVTCSQNMNHEYMSWYRQDPGLGLRQIYYSMNVEVTDKGDVPEGYKVSRKEKRNFPLILESPSPNQTSLYFCASSPWGAGANVLTFGAGSRLTVL.

The DNA for the CDR3 is TGTGCCAGCAGGCAGGGATCGGCATCATATGGCTACACCTTC. Residues: CASRQGSASYGYTF. The chain is built from TRBV27 and TRBJ1-2, with D perhaps matching TRBD1 (5 bases). This CDR3 spans 14 amino acids. V gave up 6 bases and J gave up 5 bases, with 16 bases separating them. Per the germline V gene, CDR1 is MNHEY and CDR2 is SMNVEV (reference sequence).

The rearrangement links TRBV6-6 to TRBJ1-6; 8 positions agree with TRBD1. From germline, CDR1 is MNHNY and CDR2 SVGAGI (reference sequence). The ends lost 5 bases at V and 3 bases at J; junction bases unmatched: 6. The length of the CDR3 is 16 residues. DNA of the CDR3: TGTGCCAGCAGTACGATTGGACAGGGCTATAATTCACCCCTCCACTTT. Protein: CASSTIGQGYNSPLHF.

This clone was counted a few times. The rearrangement joins TRBV2 to TRBJ2-2; TRBD2 matches 8 bases. The germline V gene has CDR1 SNHLY and CDR2 FYNNEI. This CDR3 has 15 residues. Trimming took 6 bases from V and 1 from J; bases not matched to a gene: 4. The CDR3 nucleotides are TGTGCCAGCAGGACCGGGACTAGGAACACCGGGGAGCTGTTTTTT. Protein sequence: CASRTGTRNTGELFF.

This chain joins TRBV19 and TRBJ2-3; 11 nucleotides align to TRBD2. Trimming removed 4 bases from V and 2 bases from J; junction bases left unmatched: 8. Per the germline V gene, CDR1 is LNHDA and CDR2 is SQIVND (reference sequence). This CDR3 has 17 residues. The CDR3 DNA reads TGTGCCAGTAGTACCCGGACTAGCGGGCAAAACACAGATACGCAGTATTTT. Translating it yields CASSTRTSGQNTDTQYF.

The genes are TRBV28 and TRBJ1-1, with D possibly matching TRBD1 (6 bases). The CDR3 length is 14 residues. Germline values: CDR1 MDHEN, CDR2 SYDVKM. Trimming removed 8 bases at V and 3 bases at J, with 16 bases between. The CDR3 here is CASGRPGVDTEAFF. For the CDR3, the DNA is TGTGCCAGCGGTCGCCCAGGGGTGGACACTGAAGCTTTCTTT. Full variable domain (rest looked up from reference TRBV28 and TRBJ1-1): DVKVTQSSRYLVKRTGEKVFLECVQDMDHENMFWYRQDPGLGLRLIYFSYDVKMKEKGDIPEGYSVSREKKERFSLILESASTNQTSMYLCASGRPGVDTEAFFGQGTRLTVV.

This clone was counted a single time. This chain joins TRBV27 and TRBJ2-1; possibly TRBD2 for D (7 bases). Trimming removed 10 bases from V and 2 bases from J, with 15 bases in between. CDR3 length: 14 residues. In germline, CDR1 is MNHEY, CDR2 SMNVEV (reference sequence). The DNA of the CDR3 is TGTGCCACTGGGCCGGGGGGCCCCTACAATGAGCAGTTCTTC. Its translation: CATGPGGPYNEQFF.

This chain links TRBV30 with TRBJ2-2; 9 nucleotides match TRBD2. Germline V gene data show CDR1 as GTSNPN and CDR2 as SVGIG (reference sequence). J was trimmed by 7 bases and V by 4 bases; bases with no gene match: 7. The CDR3 covers 14 residues. Written as DNA, the CDR3 is TGTGCCTGGAAGCTAGCGGGATCGTACGGGGAGCTGTTTTTT. It is translated as CAWKLAGSYGELFF.

The CDR3 DNA sequence: TGTGCCAGCAGTTACTCTCCAGGGGCCTATGGCTACACCTTC. This gives the protein CASSYSPGAYGYTF. V gene TRBV6-5 combines with J gene TRBJ1-2; maybe TRBD1 (6 bases). In germline, CDR1 is MNHEY, CDR2 SVGAGI. The CDR3 runs 14 residues. V was pared by 0 bases and J by 4 bases, with 9 bases between.

In its sample, this clone was seen a few times. The rearrangement joins TRBV6-6 to TRBJ1-1; D is possibly TRBD1 (5 bases). The length of the CDR3 is 15 residues. From germline, CDR1 is MNHNY and CDR2 SVGAGI (reference sequence). V was trimmed by 4 bases and J by 3 bases, leaving 15 bases between them. CDR3 amino acids: CASSSRQGKDTEAFF. In DNA form, the CDR3 reads TGTGCCAGCAGTTCCCGGCAGGGAAAGGACACTGAAGCTTTCTTT.

The gene calls are TRBV5-6 and TRBJ2-1; 14 nucleotides line up with TRBD2. In germline, CDR1 is SGHDT, CDR2 YYEEEE. The V segment lost 4 bases and the J segment 10 bases; nucleotides outside the gene matches: 7. There are 15 residues in the CDR3. The CDR3 nucleotides are TGTGCCAGCAGCATCCGACTAGCGGGAGGGGACGAGCAGTTCTTC. Amino acids: CASSIRLAGGDEQFF.

The rearrangement joins TRBV30 to TRBJ1-5; possibly TRBD1 for D (5 bases). The germline gives CDR1 GTSNPN, CDR2 SVGIG (reference sequence). CDR3 length: 15 amino acids. The V and J ends lost 2 bases and 6 bases respectively, with 17 bases between them. The CDR3 DNA reads as TGTGCCTGGAGTTCCGATGGGGGGGGAACTCAGCCCCAGCATTTT. It is translated as CAWSSDGGGTQPQHF.

J is TRBJ2-7 and V is TRBV21-1; the DNA was not used to check the table's D call, TRBD2. TRBV21-1 is listed as a pseudogene. The CDR3 sequence is 13 residues long. The DNA of the CDR3 is TGTGCCAGCCCCAACTACGGCGCCTACGAGCAGTACGTC. Its translation: CASPNYGAYEQYV.

The V call is TRBV29-1, the J call TRBJ1-1, with a weak D call TRBD1 (5 bases). The CDR3 totals 12 residues. V was trimmed by 1 base and J by 10 bases, leaving 13 bases between them. CDR1 is SQVTM and CDR2 is ANQGSEA in the germline V gene. The CDR3 loop reads CSVEGSRARAFF. CDR3 coding DNA: TGCAGCGTTGAAGGCTCCAGGGCACGAGCTTTCTTT.

J is TRBJ2-3 and V is TRBV4-1; the D gene is possibly TRBD2 (5 bases). The CDR3 is 15 amino acids. Germline-derived CDR1 and CDR2 are MGHRA and YSYEKL. The V end lost 4 bases, the J end lost 1 base, and 12 bases lay between the germline ends. CDR3 bases: TGCGCCAGCAGCCGTACGGGGTTGGGCACAGATACGCAGTATTTT. As protein: CASSRTGLGTDTQYF.

V usage is TRBV11-2 and J usage is TRBJ1-4; 7 bases are a match to TRBD1. The CDR3 is 15 residues long. Per the germline V gene, CDR1 is SGHAT and CDR2 is FQNNGV. V shed 5 bases and J 7 bases; nucleotides not matched to a gene: 10. In DNA form, the CDR3 reads TGTGCCAGCAGCCCAGGACAGGTCGAGAGTGAAAAACTGTTTTTT. Translated, it gives CASSPGQVESEKLFF. The full variable domain, in which reference TRBV11-2 and TRBJ1-4 provide the parts outside the CDR3, is EAGVAQSPRYKIIEKRQSVAFWCNPISGHATLYWYQQILGQGPKLLIQFQNNGVVDDSQLPKDRFSAERLKGVDSTLKIQPAKLEDSAVYLCASSPGQVESEKLFFGSGTQLSVL.

The J gene is TRBJ1-1, the V gene TRBV29-1; D is uncertain. Germline V gene data show CDR1 as SQVTM and CDR2 as ANQGSEA. Trimming took 7 bases from V and 0 from J, leaving 6 bases between them. This CDR3 region has 11 residues. In nucleotides, the CDR3 is TGCAGCGGTGCTATGAACACTGAAGCTTTCTTT. Encoded protein: CSGAMNTEAFF.

The CDR3 DNA sequence: TGTGCCAGCAGTGAAGTAGACAGGTTTGAAGCTTTCTTT. This encodes CASSEVDRFEAFF. V is TRBV6-1 and J is TRBJ1-1, with TRBD1 as a possible D gene (6 bases). The CDR3 runs to 13 residues. In germline, CDR1 is MNHNS, CDR2 SASEGT. Trimming removed 1 base at V and 7 bases at J, with 10 bases between.

The chain employs TRBV6-6 and TRBJ2-2, with 10 bases matching TRBD2. The CDR3 contains 16 residues. V lost 5 bases to trimming and J lost 0 bases; unmatched junction nucleotides: 3. Germline values: CDR1 MNHNY, CDR2 SVGAGI (reference sequence). The CDR3 loop reads CASSRTSGSNTGELFF. CDR3 coding DNA: TGTGCCAGCAGTCGGACTAGCGGATCGAACACCGGGGAGCTGTTTTTT.

This clone was picked up a small number of times. The chain is built from TRBV7-9 and TRBJ1-5; D is possibly TRBD1 (5 bases). The CDR3 has 14 amino acids. V dropped 4 bases and J dropped 2 bases, with 9 bases sitting between them. The V gene's germline CDR1 is SEHNR and CDR2 FQNEAQ (reference sequence). The CDR3 loop reads CASSSRGGNQPQHF. The CDR3 DNA reads TGTGCCAGCAGCTCGCGGGGGGGCAATCAGCCCCAGCATTTT. Together with reference TRBV7-9 and TRBJ1-5, the CDR3 gives the full variable domain: DTGVSQNPRHKITKRGQNVTFRCDPISEHNRLYWYRQTLGQGPEFLTYFQNEAQLEKSRLLSDRFSAERPKGSFSTLEIQRTEQGDSAMYLCASSSRGGNQPQHFGDGTRLSIL.